This T cell receptor beta chain stems from a study of Ad26.COV2.S vaccination and SARS-CoV-2 variants (dated by TCRdb to the early 2020s). Regarding the complete study: Vaccine-arm donors were drawn from COV1001, a multicentre, randomized, double-blind, placebo-controlled phase I-IIa trial of Ad26.COV2.S in healthy adults. Dosing of Ad26.COV2.S was intramuscular, at either 5x10^10 or 1x10^11 viral particles, delivered as one shot or as two shots spaced 56 days apart. TCRbeta repertoire sequencing was used to assess the specificity and breadth of SARS-CoV-2-reactive T cell receptors after Ad26.COV2.S vaccination. A total of approximately 30 samples were included in the TCR-sequenced set, comprising some 20 Ad26.COV2.S vaccine recipients, 5 placebo recipients and 8 SARS-CoV-2 convalescent individuals. Trial participants were randomized into five groups of five: low-dose or high-dose Ad26.COV2.S given once or twice, or placebo on both occasions. Blinding of investigators to trial group allocation was maintained during experiments and outcome assessment.

The label giving this sample's treatment or condition can be read as: approximately 18 received Ad26.COV2.S at low or high dose, single or two shots; five or six received placebo; per-sample allocation not given. For vaccine and placebo recipients, the sequenced repertoires came from samples collected on day 63 after the first injection. In Cohort 1b, some 25 adults aged 18-55 years were enrolled at a single site in Boston, USA, between 29 July and 7 August 2020. Ad26.COV2.S was a replication-incompetent adenovirus type 26 vector expressing a prefusion-stabilized SARS-CoV-2 spike protein from the original Wuhan strain. This clone was picked up a small number of times. The clone's antigen remains unknown. No quality values exist for individual bases; no much larger clone is one base distant. The same CDR3 arises from other DNA sequences in this sample as well. General findings and caveats noted by the study authors: Non-spike TCR breadth was comparable between vaccine and placebo recipients, consistent with the vaccine containing only spike. Spike-specific TCR breadth was higher in Ad26.COV2.S recipients than in placebo recipients (P = 0.0014). After vaccination, spike-specific CD8+ and CD4+ T cell responses were reported to show substantial breadth. The authors noted that total T cell responses may have been underestimated by the TCR breadth and depth analyses. The study was not powered for comparison of responses between vaccine doses or regimens.

The CDR3 runs 12 residues from the cysteine to the phenylalanine. CDR3 DNA only is kept here, 36 bases in frame from base 1. V and J are truncated by 3 bases and 0 bases respectively, leaving an intervening sequence of 3 bases. CDR1 and CDR2, looked up from the germline V gene, are SGHAT and FQNNGV. The immunoSEQ Assay was used to sequence TCRbeta CDR3 regions. After extraction, genomic DNA underwent amplification by bias-controlled multiplex PCR, followed by high-throughput sequencing. As for the original processing: To quantify the absolute abundance of each unique TCRbeta CDR3 region, sequences were collapsed and filtered. Usable DNA was measured by amplifying reference genes present in all nucleated cells, and TCRbeta template counts were normalized to that usable DNA to estimate T cell fraction. Repertoire TCRs were annotated as SARS-CoV-2-specific by exact matching of V gene, CDR3 amino acid sequence and J gene to a known reactive TCR set. The reference SARS-CoV-2 TCR set was derived from MIRA and filtered for enrichment in COVID-19-positive ImmuneCODE repertoires, a step that removed public or cross-reactive TCRs. Drawing on the MIRA antigens, annotated TCRs were analysed further at the level of specific ORF or position within ORF. Depth was the summed frequency of annotated unique rearrangements, while breadth was defined as annotated unique rearrangements over total unique productive rearrangements. TCR breadth was compared between groups using two-sided Wilcoxon rank-sum tests. This immuneACCESS table, as held by TCRdb, lists in-frame sequences with V and J called but not all clones. Of the missing ones, under half trace to an unresolved V gene in checked studies; the others have no known cause. The V and J calls and clone size come from that table; D and trimming were worked out from the DNA. The table for this sample lists 510,000 or so clones; 87% of them were counted only once. Roughly 13% of the sample is held by the ten biggest clonotypes.

The receptor's source is a person aged 18 to 65 who received the Ad26.COV2.S COVID-19 vaccine or a placebo. Sequenced here: peripheral blood, sampled in a trial of Ad26.COV2.S vaccine versus placebo. In this chain, TRBV11-2 is recombined with TRBJ2-7, with the D gene too uncertain to name. DNA sequence: TGTGCCAGCAGCTTGGTCTCCTACGAGCAGTACTTC. Its translation is CASSLVSYEQYF.